These T cell receptor beta chains were read from a single sample in a study of T-cell memory formation after mild COVID-19. TCRdb passed the 5' RACE reads through MiXCR, listing each CDR3 protein once. The sample carries approximately 580,000 distinct CDR3 sequences, roughly 20% recorded once. The material sequenced was PBMCs or a T cell subset sorted from them (not recorded which). These receptors all come from an adult woman who had mild COVID-19 (a few samples of this study predate the infection). Cell type and time point are not known. CDR3s include the opening cysteine and the closing phenylalanine or tryptophan. Each record gives: V gene, J gene, clone size, D gene, CDR3 DNA, CDR3 protein. A D gene is named only where the DNA matches it firmly. Some rows mark clone size as missing; the rest say once, few, many or name a class of expanded clone.

V: TRBV7-2
J: TRBJ2-3
size: NA
D: NA
DNA: TGTGCCAGCAGCTCACAGACTATTAGCACAGATACGCAGTATTTT
CDR3: CASSSQTISTDTQYF

V: TRBV25-1
J: TRBJ1-2
size: NA
D: NA
DNA: TGTGCCAGCAGTGAACACCCAGGTCCGGGTTACACCTTC
CDR3: CASSEHPGPGYTF

V: TRBV9
J: TRBJ2-1
size: NA
D: NA
DNA: TGTGCCAGCAGCGTAGCTAGCTGGGACGCGCTAAGCTCCTACAATGAGCAGTTCTTC
CDR3: CASSVASWDALSSYNEQFF

V: TRBV18
J: TRBJ2-1
size: few
D: NA
DNA: TGTGCCAGCTCGTCGACAGTTCGGGGCAATGAGCAGTTCTTC
CDR3: CASSSTVRGNEQFF

V: TRBV6-2/TRBV6-3
J: TRBJ1-5
size: NA
D: TRBD1
DNA: TGTGCCAGCAGTTGGACAGGGGCTTATCAGCCCCAGCATTTT
CDR3: CASSWTGAYQPQHF

V: TRBV20-1
J: TRBJ1-1
size: NA
D: NA
DNA: TGCAGTGCTAGGACCTACAGCTCCGAACAGACTGAAGCTTTCTTT
CDR3: CSARTYSSEQTEAFF

V: TRBV7-6
J: TRBJ2-7
size: few
D: TRBD1
DNA: TGTGCCAGCAGCTCTGGACAGGGGATCTACGAGCAGTACTTC
CDR3: CASSSGQGIYEQYF

V: TRBV20-1
J: TRBJ2-1
size: NA
D: NA
DNA: TGCAGTGCTAGTGGCCTGATAGAATACAATGAGCAGTTCTTC
CDR3: CSASGLIEYNEQFF

V: TRBV5-1
J: TRBJ1-1
size: few
D: NA
DNA: TGCGCCAGCAGCTTGGGGTATTCGACAGGGAACACTGAAGCTTTCTTT
CDR3: CASSLGYSTGNTEAFF

V: TRBV12-3/TRBV12-4
J: TRBJ2-2
size: NA
D: TRBD1
DNA: TGTGCCAGCAGTTTGAGGGGACAGGGGGAGGCCGGGGAGCTGTTTTTT
CDR3: CASSLRGQGEAGELFF